These 27 T cell receptor beta chains were all obtained from the same sample, sequenced in a study of shared clonotypes between healthy human individuals. Sequencing used immunoSEQ multiplex PCR; TCRdb keeps in-frame clones, though not all of them. This sample has around 1,000,000 clones, with approximately 80% found just once. The sample was memory CD4+ T cells from PBMCs. The sample's subset: CD45RA-negative fraction. These receptors originate from a man younger than 35 in good health. Some clones in this sample may be carry-over from other donors' samples.

In the case of this clone: Other DNA sequences from this sample encode an identical CDR3 as well. The rearrangement links TRBV9 to TRBJ2-1, with a tentative D call TRBD2 (5 bases). Germline loops: CDR1 SGDLS, CDR2 YYNGEE. The CDR3 has 14 residues. V was cut by 2 bases and J by 4 bases, with 10 bases left in between. Here the CDR3 reads CASSVGGSYNEQFF. CDR3 bases: TGTGCCAGCAGCGTTGGAGGCTCATACAATGAGCAGTTCTTC.

V usage is TRBV9 and J usage is TRBJ2-2, with TRBD1 matching over 8 bases. CDR1 SGDLS and CDR2 YYNGEE come from the germline V gene. The CDR3 extends over 16 amino acids. Trimming cost V 4 bases and J 4 bases; bases outside gene matches: 9. The CDR3, as DNA: TGTGCCAGCAGCCCCCAGACAGGGGTCAGCACCGGGGAGCTGTTTTTT. As protein: CASSPQTGVSTGELFF.

This clone showed up just once. The chain uses TRBV27 and TRBJ2-1; tentatively, D is TRBD1 or TRBD2 (5 bases each). Between the trimmed V and J ends, which lost 8 bases and 5 bases, there was a span of 16 bases. The CDR3 loop spans 14 amino acids. CDR1 is MNHEY and CDR2 is SMNVEV in the germline V gene (reference sequence). CDR3 DNA sequence: TGTGCCAGCTCCGGGGCGGGCTTTAACAATGAGCAGTTCTTC. This translates into CASSGAGFNNEQFF.

The chain joins TRBV28 to TRBJ1-5; D possibly corresponds to TRBD1 (6 bases). The CDR3 runs to 14 residues. Looked up from germline, CDR1 is MDHEN and CDR2 is SYDVKM. Trimming shortened V by 3 bases and J by 5 bases, and 11 bases separated the two germline ends. This CDR3 is CASSFFRGDQPQHF. The CDR3 region has the DNA TGTGCCAGCAGTTTCTTCAGGGGAGATCAGCCCCAGCATTTT.

The V gene is TRBV5-1, the J gene TRBJ1-2; D might be TRBD1 (6 bases). Germline loops: CDR1 SGHRS, CDR2 YFSETQ. V dropped 4 bases and J dropped 6 bases, with 16 bases sitting between them. This CDR3 has 14 amino acids. The DNA of the CDR3 is TGCGCCAGCAGCCGACAGGACAAGGATGATGGCTACACCTTC. It yields the protein CASSRQDKDDGYTF. The variable domain in full, completed from reference TRBV5-1 and TRBJ1-2, reads KAGVTQTPRYLIKTRGQQVTLSCSPISGHRSVSWYQQTPGQGLQFLFEYFSETQRNKGNFPGRFSGRQFSNSRSEMNVSTLELGDSALYLCASSRQDKDDGYTFGSGTRLTVV.

The V and J genes are TRBV27 and TRBJ2-7; D is perhaps TRBD1 (6 bases). Trimming took 3 bases from V and 2 from J, leaving 11 bases between them. Germline V gene sequence: CDR1 MNHEY, CDR2 SMNVEV (reference sequence). CDR3 size: 14 residues. The CDR3, as DNA: TGTGCCAGCAGTTTGGGCAGGGGCACCTACGAGCAGTACTTC. This codes for CASSLGRGTYEQYF.

The sample holds one count of this clone. V is TRBV28 and J is TRBJ1-3; no firm D call. Trimming cost V 8 bases and J 4 bases, with 15 bases left between them. The CDR3 totals 14 residues. The germline V gene has CDR1 MDHEN and CDR2 SYDVKM. CDR3: CASVPSVLGNTIYF. CDR3 sequence (DNA): TGTGCCAGCGTGCCCTCCGTTTTGGGAAACACCATATATTTT.

The gene calls are TRBV6-1 and TRBJ1-3; TRBD1 is a possible D gene (5 bases). V was cut by 6 bases and J by 7 bases, with 19 bases left in between. Germline assignment: CDR1 MNHNS and CDR2 SASEGT. This CDR3 is built from 15 residues. The CDR3 DNA reads TGTGCCAGCAGGACAGACAGCCTAACGTGGAACACCATATATTTT. It specifies CASRTDSLTWNTIYF.

The chain joins TRBV6-5 to TRBJ2-5, with no clear D. V was pared by 0 bases and J by 3 bases, with 11 bases between. The V gene's germline CDR1 is MNHEY and CDR2 SVGAGI. CDR3 length: 15 residues. The CDR3 DNA reads TGTGCCAGCAGTTACTCCAGAACGTCAGAAGAGACCCAGTACTTC. It encodes CASSYSRTSEETQYF.

The gene calls are TRBV28 and TRBJ2-7, with D hard to call. CDR3 length: 11 amino acids. Germline lookup yields CDR1 MDHEN and CDR2 SYDVKM. V lost 6 bases and J 3 bases, leaving 6 bases between the germline ends. CDR3 residues: CASRVNYEQYF. CDR3 in DNA: TGTGCCAGCAGAGTTAACTACGAGCAGTACTTC.

Concerning this clone itself: Within the sample, other DNA sequences also encode this same CDR3. The CDR3 spells CASSLSQVNTEAFF. As DNA, the CDR3 is TGTGCCAGCAGCTTGAGTCAAGTGAACACTGAAGCTTTCTTT. V and J are TRBV5-4 and TRBJ1-1; the D is unclear. The ends were cut back, 1 base at V and 0 bases at J, with 7 bases in the middle. Germline lookup yields CDR1 SGHNT and CDR2 YYREEE (reference sequence). The CDR3 runs 14 residues.

The chain joins TRBV23-1 to TRBJ2-7; 10 positions match TRBD1. TRBV23-1 is filed as an ORF, its function uncertain. The V segment lost 8 bases and the J segment 3 bases; nucleotides outside the gene matches: 10. This CDR3 is built from 15 residues. CDR3 amino acids: CASGGGQGEIYEQYF. CDR3 bases: TGCGCCAGCGGGGGAGGACAGGGGGAAATCTACGAGCAGTACTTC.

Concerning this clone itself: Distinct nucleotide sequences in the sample also encode this CDR3. The rearrangement links TRBV29-1 to TRBJ2-5; D is unresolved. This CDR3 has 11 amino acids. Looked up from germline, CDR1 is SQVTM and CDR2 is ANQGSEA. Trimming took 4 bases from V and 2 from J, leaving 5 bases between them. The CDR3 DNA is TGCAGCGTTGTGCGGCAAGAGACCCAGTACTTC. This translates into CSVVRQETQYF.

The chain has TRBV30 and TRBJ1-1; D call uncertain. The CDR3 is 14 residues long. Germline V gene data show CDR1 as GTSNPN and CDR2 as SVGIG (reference sequence). Trimming cost V 0 bases and J 3 bases, with 11 bases left between them. The CDR3, as DNA: TGTGCCTGGAGTGTCGGACTCTGGGACACTGAAGCTTTCTTT. Amino acid sequence: CAWSVGLWDTEAFF.

The chain carries TRBV19 and TRBJ2-7; the D is unclear. Germline CDR1 is LNHDA and CDR2 is SQIVND (reference sequence). The CDR3 totals 13 residues. The V and J ends lost 5 bases and 0 bases respectively, with 8 bases between them. The CDR3 reads CASSASSSYEQYF. The CDR3 bases are TGTGCCAGTAGTGCAAGTAGCTCCTACGAGCAGTACTTC.

This clone was picked up a small number of times. V is TRBV28 and J is TRBJ2-7; D not certain. The CDR3 totals 14 residues. V was shortened by 5 bases and J by 2 bases, with 13 bases between the two germline ends. Germline V CDR1 and CDR2: MDHEN, SYDVKM. This CDR3 is CASSGRGRTYEQYF. The CDR3 nucleotides read TGTGCCAGCAGTGGACGTGGGCGCACCTACGAGCAGTACTTC.

This clone was seen repeatedly, ten times or more. V usage is TRBV27 and J usage is TRBJ1-2; a weak D match, TRBD1 (6 bases). The germline V gene has CDR1 MNHEY and CDR2 SMNVEV (reference sequence). The V end was cut by 0 bases, the J end by 5 bases, with 10 bases between. This CDR3 is built from 14 residues. The CDR3 loop is CASSLSVRGYGYTF. Here the CDR3 DNA reads TGTGCCAGCAGTTTATCGGTCAGGGGTTATGGCTACACCTTC.

The gene calls are TRBV2 and TRBJ2-7, with D uncertain. Germline V CDR1 and CDR2: SNHLY, FYNNEI. The CDR3 runs 14 residues. With 3 bases removed from V and 1 base from J, the gap between germline ends came to 10 bases. The CDR3 loop is CASSESMESYEQYF. The CDR3 coding sequence is TGTGCCAGCAGTGAGAGTATGGAATCCTACGAGCAGTACTTC.

The chain links TRBV7-3 to TRBJ2-4; 8 positions match TRBD1. This CDR3 region has 14 residues. The germline V gene encodes CDR1 SGHTA and CDR2 FQGTGA. The V segment lost 1 base and the J segment 9 bases; nucleotides outside the gene matches: 5. CDR3 region: CASSLRGDRSIQYF. The CDR3 nucleotides are TGTGCCAGCAGCTTAAGAGGGGACAGGAGCATTCAGTACTTC.

This clone showed up just a few times. The gene calls are TRBV19 and TRBJ2-1, with 7 bases lining up with TRBD2. The V and J ends lost 0 bases and 12 bases, in that order; junction bases with no gene match: 11. The CDR3 consists of 15 residues. CDR1 is LNHDA, CDR2 SQIVND, per germline (reference sequence). The CDR3 region is CASSIDRAQREGQFF. Here the CDR3 DNA reads TGTGCCAGTAGTATAGATAGGGCCCAGCGGGAAGGGCAGTTCTTC.

About this clone: In the same sample, other DNA sequences code for this CDR3. This sequence joins TRBV7-9 and TRBJ1-5; D might be TRBD1 (5 bases). Germline CDR1 is SEHNR and CDR2 is FQNEAQ (reference sequence). V lost 5 bases and J lost 7, with 15 bases in between. The CDR3 is 14 amino acids. The CDR3 here is CASSRTGEKQPQHF. The CDR3, as DNA: TGTGCCAGCAGCCGCACAGGAGAAAAGCAGCCCCAGCATTTT.

This clone was seen only a few times. This sequence joins TRBV28 and TRBJ1-2; no clear D gene. V was shortened by 7 bases and J by 5 bases, with 14 bases between the two germline ends. This CDR3 is 13 amino acids long. The V gene's germline CDR1 is MDHEN and CDR2 SYDVKM. The CDR3 loop is CASNPQVPYGYTF. The CDR3 DNA reads as TGTGCCAGCAATCCCCAGGTGCCATATGGCTACACCTTC.

The chain recombines TRBV5-1 with TRBJ2-7; the D is unclear. Trimming stripped 2 bases from V and 0 bases from J, with 3 bases between. Per the germline V gene, CDR1 is SGHRS and CDR2 is YFSETQ. This CDR3 is built from 12 residues. The CDR3 sequence: CASSFTSYEQYF. In nucleotides, the CDR3 is TGCGCCAGCAGCTTTACCTCCTACGAGCAGTACTTC.

This clone was counted at least ten times. This specimen includes other DNA sequences encoding the same CDR3. This rearrangement joins TRBV30 to TRBJ1-3; D is uncertain. The CDR3 runs to 13 residues. V lost 0 bases, J lost 5 bases, and 8 bases lay in between. Germline V lookup: CDR1 GTSNPN, CDR2 SVGIG (reference sequence). CDR3 sequence (DNA): TGTGCCTGGAGTGTTAACGGTCGAAACACCATATATTTT. It specifies CAWSVNGRNTIYF.

The chain uses TRBV28 and TRBJ2-6; D gene ambiguous. Germline CDR1 and CDR2: MDHEN and SYDVKM. The ends were cut back, 6 bases at V and 0 bases at J, with 9 bases in the middle. The CDR3 consists of 15 residues. In nucleotides, the CDR3 is TGTGCCAGCAGGACAAGGAGCTCTGGGGCCAACGTCCTGACTTTC. It encodes CASRTRSSGANVLTF.

This clone was counted only a few times. The chain has TRBV10-3 and TRBJ1-5; 9 bases align to TRBD1. This CDR3 region has 16 residues. With V trimmed by 5 bases and J by 2 bases, 7 bases remained unmatched. Germline-derived CDR1 and CDR2 are ENHRY and SYGVKD. The CDR3 DNA reads as TGTGCCATCAGTCGACAGGGGGAGGGCGGCAATCAGCCCCAGCATTTT. Amino acids: CAISRQGEGGNQPQHF.

This clone was detected a few times. The V and J genes are TRBV30 and TRBJ1-3; D unclear. V was trimmed by 0 bases and J by 3 bases, leaving 12 bases between them. CDR3 length: 15 residues. The germline V gene has CDR1 GTSNPN and CDR2 SVGIG (reference sequence). The CDR3 sequence: CAWSVGRLGGNTIYF. CDR3 nucleotides: TGTGCCTGGAGTGTCGGAAGGCTCGGTGGAAACACCATATATTTT.